The rows below give T cell receptor beta chains drawn from one sample of a study of OX40 agonist ivuxolimab in advanced cancers. Libraries were prepared by immunoSEQ multiplex PCR; TCRdb keeps only in-frame clonotypes and omits some of them. The sample contains about 58,000 clones, about nine tenths of which appear only once. Sequencing was performed on CD4+ or CD8+ T cells sorted from blood, taken in a trial of the OX40 agonist ivuxolimab. All receptors derive from an adult with an advanced solid tumor such as melanoma, head and neck, liver or kidney cancer. CDR3s include the opening cysteine and the closing phenylalanine or tryptophan.

J gene | V gene | CDR3 protein
TRBJ2-7 | TRBV28 | CASSSGTVVYEQYF
TRBJ2-3 | TRBV9 | CASSVVPNYKSTDTQYF
TRBJ1-2 | TRBV28 | CASSLGVGNYGYTF
TRBJ1-3 | TRBV5-7 | CASSLGQPFISGNTIYF
TRBJ2-2 | TRBV5-1 | CASSLVVGTGELFF
TRBJ1-2 | TRBV6-6 | CASTQRGNYGYTF
TRBJ2-7 | TRBV6-1 | CASSEFLGPYEQYF
TRBJ1-3 | TRBV10-3 | CAISEARGTGNTIYF
TRBJ2-1 | TRBV9 | CASSARDHPYNEQFF
TRBJ1-1 | TRBV4-1 | CASSQVRDRGFMNTEAFF
TRBJ2-7 | TRBV25-1 | CASSEWGGSYEQYF
TRBJ2-2 | TRBV30 | CAWSDWVNTGELFF
TRBJ1-5 | TRBV19 | CASSPDRGAGQPQHF
TRBJ1-5 | TRBV5-8 | CASSLDRGGNQPQHF
TRBJ1-4 | TRBV7-9 | CASSRGQGGEKLFF
TRBJ1-2 | TRBV4-2 | CASSQGPGGGGYTF
TRBJ2-3 | TRBV28 | CASIRAGPNTDTQYF
TRBJ2-7 | TRBV7-2 | CASSVTGVQYF
TRBJ2-1 | TRBV21-1 | CASSKALNWGTNNEQFF
TRBJ1-2 | TRBV7-9 | CASSSQKPDGYTF
TRBJ2-7 | TRBV6-6 | CASSYTGIPPPYEQYF
TRBJ1-5 | TRBV6-1 | CASAGAPNQPQHF
TRBJ1-1 | TRBV18 | CASSPLIGSGTEAFF
TRBJ2-6 | TRBV5-2 | CASSNNEVSGANVLTF
TRBJ2-4 | TRBV19 | CASTPTRSSLNIQYF